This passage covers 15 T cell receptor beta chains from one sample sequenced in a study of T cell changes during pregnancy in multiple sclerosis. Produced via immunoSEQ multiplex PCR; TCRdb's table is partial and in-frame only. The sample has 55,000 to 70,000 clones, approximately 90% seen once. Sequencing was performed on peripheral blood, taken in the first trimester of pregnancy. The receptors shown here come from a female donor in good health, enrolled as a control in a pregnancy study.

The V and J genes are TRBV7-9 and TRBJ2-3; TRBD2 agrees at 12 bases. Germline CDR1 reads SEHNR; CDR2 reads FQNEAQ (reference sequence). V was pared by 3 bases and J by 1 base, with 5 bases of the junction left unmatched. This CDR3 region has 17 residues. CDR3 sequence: CASSFMTSGSGTDTQYF. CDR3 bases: TGTGCCAGCAGCTTCATGACTAGCGGGAGCGGCACAGATACGCAGTATTTT.

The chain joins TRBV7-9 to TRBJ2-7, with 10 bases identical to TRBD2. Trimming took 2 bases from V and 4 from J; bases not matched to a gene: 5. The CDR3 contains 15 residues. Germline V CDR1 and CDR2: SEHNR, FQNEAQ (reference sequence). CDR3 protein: CASSLRSGGDYEQYF. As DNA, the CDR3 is TGTGCCAGCAGCTTAAGGAGCGGGGGGGATTACGAGCAGTACTTC.

CDR3 amino acids: CASSETSGSYNEQFF. In DNA form, the CDR3 reads TGTGCCAGCAGTGAAACTAGCGGGAGCTACAATGAGCAGTTCTTC. The rearrangement links TRBV6-4 to TRBJ2-1; the match to TRBD2 covers 11 bases. The CDR3 spans 15 residues. The germline CDR1 and CDR2 sequences are MRHNA and SNTAGT. With 3 bases clipped from V and 3 bases from J, the junction kept 1 base outside the gene matches.

The CDR3 DNA sequence: TGTGCCAGCCGACCAGGGGGAAGGTGGTATGGCTACACCTTC. Encoded protein: CASRPGGRWYGYTF. The gene calls are TRBV6-5 and TRBJ1-2; TRBD1 matches 7 bases. CDR1 is MNHEY, CDR2 SVGAGI, per germline. V trimming: 8 bases; J trimming: 5 bases; junction bases outside the gene matches: 11. The CDR3 totals 14 residues.

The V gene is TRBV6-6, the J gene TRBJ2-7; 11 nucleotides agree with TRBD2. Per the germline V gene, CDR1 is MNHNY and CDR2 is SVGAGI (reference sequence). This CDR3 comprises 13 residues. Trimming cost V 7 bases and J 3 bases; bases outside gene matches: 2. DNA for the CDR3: TGTGCCAGCACCCTAGCGGGAGGCTACGAGCAGTACTTC. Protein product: CASTLAGGYEQYF.

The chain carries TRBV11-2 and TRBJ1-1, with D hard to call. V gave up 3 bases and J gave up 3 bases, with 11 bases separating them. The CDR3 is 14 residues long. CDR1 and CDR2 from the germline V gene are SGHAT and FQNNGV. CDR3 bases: TGTGCCAGCAGCTTGTTCGGGGATTACACTGAAGCTTTCTTT. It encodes CASSLFGDYTEAFF.

This CDR3 reads CASSQGQTSSYEQYF. Here the CDR3 DNA reads TGTGCCAGCTCCCAAGGACAGACATCATCCTACGAGCAGTACTTC. The gene calls are TRBV18 and TRBJ2-7; TRBD1 is a possible D gene (6 bases). V gave up 6 bases and J gave up 1 base, with 16 bases separating them. Germline loops: CDR1 KGHSH, CDR2 LQKENI. The CDR3 is made up of 15 amino acids.

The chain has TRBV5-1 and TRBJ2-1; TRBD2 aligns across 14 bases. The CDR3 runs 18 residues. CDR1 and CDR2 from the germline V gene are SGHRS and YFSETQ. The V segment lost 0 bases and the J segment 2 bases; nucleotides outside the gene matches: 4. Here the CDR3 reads CASSLGRLAGGTYNEQFF. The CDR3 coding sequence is TGCGCCAGCAGCTTGGGGCGACTAGCGGGAGGGACCTACAATGAGCAGTTCTTC.

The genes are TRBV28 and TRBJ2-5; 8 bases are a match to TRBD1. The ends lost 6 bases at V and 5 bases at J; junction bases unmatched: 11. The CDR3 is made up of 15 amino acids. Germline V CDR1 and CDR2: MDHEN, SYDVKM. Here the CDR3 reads CASRYRDRRAETQYF. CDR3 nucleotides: TGTGCCAGCAGATACCGGGACAGGAGGGCGGAGACCCAGTACTTC.

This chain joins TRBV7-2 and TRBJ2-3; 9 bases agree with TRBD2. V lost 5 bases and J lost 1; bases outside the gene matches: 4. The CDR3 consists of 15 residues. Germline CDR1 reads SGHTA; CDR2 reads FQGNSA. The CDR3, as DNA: TGTGCCAGCAGCCGCTGGACTAGCGGCACAGATACGCAGTATTTT. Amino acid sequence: CASSRWTSGTDTQYF.

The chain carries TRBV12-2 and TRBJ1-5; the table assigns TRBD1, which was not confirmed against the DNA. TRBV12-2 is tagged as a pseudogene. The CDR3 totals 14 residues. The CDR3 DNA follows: TGTGCAAGTCGCCACCGAGGTACAGGACAGCCCCAGCATTTT. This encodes CASRHRGTGQPQHF.

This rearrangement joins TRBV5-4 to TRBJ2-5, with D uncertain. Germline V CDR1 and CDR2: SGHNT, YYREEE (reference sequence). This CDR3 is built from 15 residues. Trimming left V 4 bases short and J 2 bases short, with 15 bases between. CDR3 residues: CASSIGGRLQETQYF. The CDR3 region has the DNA TGTGCCAGCAGCATCGGTGGCAGGTTACAAGAGACCCAGTACTTC.

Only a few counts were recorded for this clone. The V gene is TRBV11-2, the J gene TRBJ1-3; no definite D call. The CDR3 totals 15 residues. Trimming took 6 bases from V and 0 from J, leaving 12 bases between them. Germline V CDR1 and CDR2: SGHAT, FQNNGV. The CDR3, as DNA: TGTGCCAGCAGTCCACAAGCAGGCTCTGGAAACACCATATATTTT. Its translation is CASSPQAGSGNTIYF. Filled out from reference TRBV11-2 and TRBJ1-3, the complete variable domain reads EAGVAQSPRYKIIEKRQSVAFWCNPISGHATLYWYQQILGQGPKLLIQFQNNGVVDDSQLPKDRFSAERLKGVDSTLKIQPAKLEDSAVYLCASSPQAGSGNTIYFGEGSWLTVV.

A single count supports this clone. As DNA, the CDR3 is TGTGCCAGCAGCTCTAGCGGGAGATCCGAGCAGTACTTC. It codes for CASSSSGRSEQYF. V and J are TRBV5-6 and TRBJ2-7, with 10 positions matching TRBD2. CDR3 length equals 13 residues. The V and J ends lost 3 bases and 6 bases, in that order; junction bases with no gene match: 3. Per germline, CDR1 SGHDT and CDR2 YYEEEE.

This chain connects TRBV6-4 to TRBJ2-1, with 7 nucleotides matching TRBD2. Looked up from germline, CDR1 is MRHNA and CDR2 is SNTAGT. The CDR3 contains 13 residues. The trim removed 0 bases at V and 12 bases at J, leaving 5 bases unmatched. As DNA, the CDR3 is TGTGCCAGCAGTGACTCTAGCGGGTTCCGGCAGTTCTTC. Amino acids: CASSDSSGFRQFF.